The 26 T cell receptor beta chains reported below all come from one sample, sequenced in a study of blood T cell repertoires in COVID-19. Generated by immunoSEQ multiplex PCR, the TCRdb table keeps only in-frame clones and is missing some. Of roughly 100,000 clones in the sample, approximately 84% were seen once. Sequencing was carried out using peripheral blood. Receptors were obtained from a man aged 35 to 55 with active or convalescent COVID-19.

V gene TRBV6-5 combines with J gene TRBJ1-2; no definite D call. Trimming stripped 6 bases from V and 3 bases from J, with 17 bases between. Germline V gene data show CDR1 as MNHEY and CDR2 as SVGAGI. This CDR3 is 15 amino acids long. CDR3: CASRPGRAEYYGYTF. The CDR3 DNA follows: TGTGCCAGCAGGCCGGGTCGAGCAGAATACTATGGCTACACCTTC.

This clone has only one observation. The chain combines TRBV27 with TRBJ1-4, with 9 bases fitting TRBD1. The ends lost 1 base at V and 8 bases at J; junction bases unmatched: 5. CDR3 length: 15 residues. Germline V gene lookup returns CDR1 MNHEY and CDR2 SMNVEV (reference sequence). CDR3 coding DNA: TGTGCCAGCAGTTTATTGGGGACAGGGCCCGAAAAACTGTTTTTT. Protein: CASSLLGTGPEKLFF.

This chain uses TRBV6-5 with TRBJ1-5; no firm D call. Trimming cost V 0 bases and J 5 bases, with 8 bases left between them. Germline values: CDR1 MNHEY, CDR2 SVGAGI. The CDR3 length is 14 residues. The CDR3 sequence: CASSYSMLDQPQHF. In DNA form, the CDR3 reads TGTGCCAGCAGTTACTCGATGTTAGATCAGCCCCAGCATTTT.

The rearrangement joins TRBV5-4 to TRBJ1-2, with a weak D call TRBD1 (6 bases). Germline CDR1 reads SGHNT; CDR2 reads YYREEE (reference sequence). Trimming pared 4 bases from V and 0 bases from J, leaving 10 bases between. The CDR3 spans 14 residues. Here the CDR3 reads CASSPGTPNYGYTF. The CDR3 bases are TGTGCCAGCAGCCCCGGGACACCTAACTATGGCTACACCTTC.

The chain combines TRBV7-2 with TRBJ1-2; TRBD1 matches 12 bases. Germline CDR1 reads SGHTA; CDR2 reads FQGNSA. J gave up 7 bases and V 5 bases, and 8 bases lay outside the gene matches. The CDR3 runs 15 residues. This CDR3 is CASSPTGTGGVGYTF. The CDR3 nucleotides are TGTGCCAGCAGCCCCACCGGGACAGGGGGCGTTGGCTACACCTTC. Full variable domain (outside the CDR3, taken from reference TRBV7-2 and TRBJ1-2): GAGVSQSPSNKVTEKGKDVELRCDPISGHTALYWYRQSLGQGLEFLIYFQGNSAPDKSGLPSDRFSAERTGGSVSTLTIQRTQQEDSAVYLCASSPTGTGGVGYTFGSGTRLTVV.

The chain combines TRBV27 with TRBJ2-5; D call uncertain. The CDR3 length is 15 residues. The V gene's germline CDR1 is MNHEY and CDR2 SMNVEV (reference sequence). The V and J ends lost 4 bases and 5 bases respectively, with 17 bases between them. The CDR3, as DNA: TGTGCCAGCAGTTACTCGAGAAGCGCGGTCGAGACCCAGTACTTC. Translating it yields CASSYSRSAVETQYF.

CDR3 sequence: CASSEAGWQGTQYF. In DNA, the CDR3 is TGTGCCAGCAGTGAGGCCGGATGGCAGGGGACCCAGTACTTC. This chain uses TRBV6-4 with TRBJ2-5; possibly TRBD1 for D (5 bases). The V gene lost 3 bases and the J gene lost 7 bases, with 15 bases spanning the gap. Germline V gives CDR1 MRHNA, CDR2 SNTAGT. This CDR3 region has 14 residues.

This chain links TRBV5-1 with TRBJ2-5; a possible D gene is TRBD2 (6 bases). The CDR3 covers 13 residues. The germline CDR1 and CDR2 sequences are SGHRS and YFSETQ. V was shortened by 3 bases and J by 0 bases, with 6 bases between the two germline ends. DNA for the CDR3: TGCGCCAGCAGCTCGGGGGACCAAGAGACCCAGTACTTC. Protein sequence: CASSSGDQETQYF.

This clone has more than one count but fewer than ten. The chain has TRBV19 and TRBJ2-5, with D tentatively TRBD2 (6 bases). CDR3 length: 13 amino acids. The germline V gene encodes CDR1 LNHDA and CDR2 SQIVND (reference sequence). With 3 bases removed from V and 6 bases from J, the gap between germline ends came to 11 bases. The CDR3 nucleotides read TGTGCCAGTAGTATCTCAGGAGGGCAGACCCAGTACTTC. This encodes CASSISGGQTQYF. The entire variable domain, with the rest obtained from reference TRBV19 and TRBJ2-5, is as follows: DGGITQSPKYLFRKEGQNVTLSCEQNLNHDAMYWYRQDPGQGLRLIYYSQIVNDFQKGDIAEGYSVSREKKESFPLTVTSAQKNPTAFYLCASSISGGQTQYFGPGTRLLVL.

The rearrangement links TRBV27 to TRBJ2-1; maybe TRBD2 (6 bases). V gave up 4 bases and J gave up 0 bases, with 10 bases separating them. CDR1 MNHEY and CDR2 SMNVEV come from the germline V gene (reference sequence). The CDR3 length is 15 residues. This CDR3 is CASSSEGPSYNEQFF. DNA for the CDR3: TGTGCCAGCAGTTCGGAGGGCCCCTCCTACAATGAGCAGTTCTTC.

This chain connects TRBV3-1 (or the pseudogene TRBV3-2) to TRBJ1-6; no firm D call. Germline V CDR1 and CDR2: LGHDT, YNNKEL (reference sequence). This CDR3 is 15 amino acids long. The V end was cut by 1 base, the J end by 9 bases, with 13 bases between. The CDR3 here is CASSQVDRGSSPLHF. Written as DNA, the CDR3 is TGTGCCAGCAGCCAAGTCGATCGTGGGAGTTCACCCCTCCACTTT.

The J gene is TRBJ2-5, the V gene TRBV30; TRBD2 might be the D (5 bases). With 0 bases removed from V and 5 bases from J, the gap between germline ends came to 7 bases. The CDR3 consists of 12 residues. Germline V gene data show CDR1 as GTSNPN and CDR2 as SVGIG (reference sequence). This chain's CDR3 is CAWSVGSETQYF. The CDR3 nucleotides are TGTGCCTGGAGTGTAGGGAGTGAGACCCAGTACTTC.

This chain links TRBV11-2 with TRBJ2-1; the D gene is possibly TRBD2 (5 bases). The CDR3 totals 17 residues. Germline V gene sequence: CDR1 SGHAT, CDR2 FQNNGV. V lost 8 bases to trimming and J lost 2 bases, with 22 bases between them. In DNA, the CDR3 is TGTGCCAGCGGACCCCCACCCGGGATTATGACCTACAATGAGCAGTTCTTC. Amino acids: CASGPPPGIMTYNEQFF.

The V call is TRBV19, the J call TRBJ2-3, with D possibly being TRBD1 (6 bases). The CDR3 runs 17 residues. The V end lost 4 bases, the J end lost 3 bases, and 20 bases lay between the germline ends. Germline CDR1 LNHDA, CDR2 SQIVND (reference sequence). CDR3 residues: CASSTTQGAWGTDTQYF. The CDR3 DNA reads TGTGCCAGTAGTACCACACAGGGTGCGTGGGGTACAGATACGCAGTATTTT.

V is TRBV18 and J is TRBJ2-3, with 9 bases lining up with TRBD2. CDR1 and CDR2 from the germline V gene are KGHSH and LQKENI. The ends lost 1 base at V and 2 bases at J; junction bases unmatched: 7. The CDR3 is 17 residues long. The CDR3 DNA reads TGTGCCAGCTCACCACAGAGGCTAGCGGGGAACACAGATACGCAGTATTTT. This gives the protein CASSPQRLAGNTDTQYF.

The rearrangement joins TRBV27 to TRBJ2-3; D is perhaps TRBD1 (6 bases). This CDR3 comprises 16 residues. Trimming took off 3 bases at V and 6 bases at J, with 19 bases between the two ends. Germline V lookup: CDR1 MNHEY, CDR2 SMNVEV (reference sequence). The CDR3 DNA reads TGTGCCAGCAGTTTTAAGGGGAACAGGGTGGGGGATACGCAGTATTTT. Its translation: CASSFKGNRVGDTQYF.

The chain links TRBV6-5 to TRBJ1-4, with 7 bases aligning to TRBD1. V dropped 6 bases and J dropped 5; count of bases not matched to a gene: 9. This CDR3 has 15 amino acids. Germline V CDR1 and CDR2: MNHEY, SVGAGI. This chain's CDR3 is CASRTSGTENEKLFF. Here the CDR3 DNA reads TGTGCCAGCAGGACTTCCGGGACAGAAAATGAAAAACTGTTTTTT.

This clone was found once. The genes are TRBV28 and TRBJ1-2; D remains unclear. This CDR3 comprises 13 residues. The V gene lost 3 bases and the J gene lost 1 base, with 6 bases spanning the gap. CDR1 MDHEN and CDR2 SYDVKM come from the germline V gene. The CDR3 DNA is TGTGCCAGCAGTTTGATCGGTAACTATGGCTACACCTTC. It specifies CASSLIGNYGYTF.

This chain joins TRBV9 and TRBJ2-3, with 7 bases fitting TRBD2. J gave up 5 bases and V 3 bases, and 12 bases lay outside the gene matches. Germline CDR1 reads SGDLS; CDR2 reads YYNGEE. The length of the CDR3 is 16 residues. The CDR3 nucleotides read TGTGCCAGCAGCGCCGGGGACTACCACGGCGGAGATACGCAGTATTTT. It is translated as CASSAGDYHGGDTQYF.

The table lists this clone with a few counts. The V call is TRBV19, the J call TRBJ1-6, with a weak D call TRBD1 (6 bases). The CDR3 runs 14 residues. Looked up from germline, CDR1 is LNHDA and CDR2 is SQIVND (reference sequence). The V gene lost 5 bases and the J gene lost 8 bases, with 13 bases spanning the gap. This chain's CDR3 is CASSVQGADSPLHF. In DNA form, the CDR3 reads TGTGCCAGTAGTGTACAGGGTGCCGATTCACCCCTCCACTTT. Using reference TRBV19 and TRBJ1-6 for the parts outside the CDR3, the full variable domain is DGGITQSPKYLFRKEGQNVTLSCEQNLNHDAMYWYRQDPGQGLRLIYYSQIVNDFQKGDIAEGYSVSREKKESFPLTVTSAQKNPTAFYLCASSVQGADSPLHFGNGTRLTVT.

The V gene is TRBV7-2, the J gene TRBJ2-2, with 7 positions matching TRBD2. Looked up from germline, CDR1 is SGHTA and CDR2 is FQGNSA. The CDR3 totals 16 residues. With 1 base clipped from V and 4 bases from J, the junction kept 6 bases outside the gene matches. For the CDR3, the DNA is TGTGCCAGCAGCTTAGACGGGGGGACCCGCACCGGGGAGCTGTTTTTT. This encodes CASSLDGGTRTGELFF.

CDR3 nucleotides: TGTGCCAGCAGCCAATCGCGGGACAGGGGGCAACAAGAGACCCAGTACTTC. This encodes CASSQSRDRGQQETQYF. The J gene is TRBJ2-5, the V gene TRBV16; TRBD1 matches 12 bases. In germline, CDR1 is KGHSY, CDR2 FQNENV. The CDR3 has 17 residues. V gave up 0 bases and J gave up 2 bases; unmatched junction bases: 4.

This clone has a single count. Within the sample, other DNA sequences also encode this same CDR3. The chain joins TRBV4-1 to TRBJ2-3; possible D gene TRBD1, 6 bases. Germline V CDR1 and CDR2: MGHRA, YSYEKL. Trimming cost V 1 base and J 0 bases, with 11 bases left between them. CDR3 length: 16 amino acids. The CDR3 sequence is CASSQGDTRSTDTQYF. The CDR3 DNA is TGCGCCAGCAGCCAAGGGGACACCCGAAGCACAGATACGCAGTATTTT.

V is TRBV5-1 and J is TRBJ2-5; tentatively, D is TRBD2 (7 bases). The length of the CDR3 is 16 residues. Trimming took 0 bases from V and 9 from J, leaving 21 bases between them. Germline CDR1 SGHRS, CDR2 YFSETQ. CDR3 nucleotides: TGCGCCAGCAGCTTGGGAGCGGTCGCCGGGGGGCAGGCCCAGTACTTC. It yields the protein CASSLGAVAGGQAQYF.

The chain recombines TRBV7-2 with TRBJ1-6; D remains unclear. This CDR3 spans 15 amino acids. V dropped 6 bases and J dropped 7 bases, with 16 bases sitting between them. Germline V gives CDR1 SGHTA, CDR2 FQGNSA. For the CDR3, the DNA is TGTGCCAGCAGACCCTTAGAACTAGGAAATTCACCCCTCCACTTT. It is translated as CASRPLELGNSPLHF.

The chain recombines TRBV7-2 with TRBJ2-3, with D unresolved. V was shortened by 0 bases and J by 4 bases, with 8 bases between the two germline ends. The CDR3 extends over 14 amino acids. Germline-derived CDR1 and CDR2 are SGHTA and FQGNSA. The CDR3 protein is CASSLAPFPDTQYF. DNA for the CDR3: TGTGCCAGCAGCTTAGCCCCCTTTCCAGATACGCAGTATTTT.